This T cell receptor beta chain was recorded in a study of response to subunit inactivated influenza vaccine. General study points: Authors suggested seasonal influenza vaccinations each recruit few new T cells.

Concerning this clonotype: No antigen is known for it.

Using its own MiXCR run on the RT-PCR reads, TCRdb lists one record per CDR3 protein. Here the sample spans over 300,000 distinct CDR3 sequences, roughly 22% being singletons. Sequencing used PBMCs from blood, obtained around 22 months after vaccination. The clonotype comes from a man in his fifties or sixties who received an inactivated influenza vaccine.

CDR3 DNA: TGTGCCAGCAGTCCTCCCCAGACAGGGACTGAGGAGCAGTACTTC. Translating gives CASSPPQTGTEEQYF. The V call is TRBV12-3 or TRBV12-4, the J call TRBJ2-7, with D perhaps TRBD1 (7 bases). The V and J ends lost 5 bases and 7 bases respectively, with 21 bases between them. This CDR3 is built from 15 residues.